Below, 8 T cell receptor beta chains from the same sample are listed, as sequenced in a study of blood T cell repertoires in COVID-19. The method was immunoSEQ multiplex PCR; TCRdb's version includes in-frame clones alone and lacks a portion of them. The table has about 220,000 clones, 75% to 90% seen once. The sequencing input was PBMCs or T cells enriched from blood (not recorded which). The source of these receptors is a woman between 18 and 30 years old in a cohort exposed to, infected with or recovered from COVID-19 (not recorded which).

The chain has TRBV5-4 and TRBJ2-3, with 14 bases matching TRBD2. The V gene end was trimmed by 4 bases and the J gene end by 11 bases; junction bases not matched to a gene: 12. Looked up from germline, CDR1 is SGHNT and CDR2 is YYREEE (reference sequence). The CDR3 totals 16 residues. The DNA for the CDR3 is TGTGCCAGCAGCCCCGGACTAGCGGGGGGCTCGAGGGGGCAGTATTTT. Its protein product is CASSPGLAGGSRGQYF.

Concerning this clone itself: The sample has other DNA sequences that encode this CDR3 too. The V and J genes are TRBV28 and TRBJ2-2, with TRBD1 matching 7 bases. V lost 6 bases and J lost 5; bases outside the gene matches: 0. This CDR3 is 12 amino acids long. The germline gives CDR1 MDHEN, CDR2 SYDVKM. CDR3 protein: CASSRGTGELFF. The CDR3 nucleotides read TGTGCCAGCAGCAGGGGGACCGGGGAGCTGTTTTTT.

The V gene is TRBV5-4, the J gene TRBJ2-1; TRBD1 might be the D (5 bases). The CDR3 runs 16 residues. The V gene's germline CDR1 is SGHNT and CDR2 YYREEE (reference sequence). Trimming shortened V by 0 bases and J by 0 bases, and 10 bases separated the two germline ends. The CDR3 spells CASSLVRGRSYNEQFF. The CDR3 DNA is TGTGCCAGCAGCTTGGTTAGGGGCCGCTCCTACAATGAGCAGTTCTTC.

The chain is built from TRBV7-2 and TRBJ1-1; 7 bases agree with TRBD1. Losses at the gene ends were 6 bases for V and 4 bases for J; bases not matched to a gene: 8. The CDR3 is 14 residues long. CDR1 SGHTA and CDR2 FQGNSA come from the germline V gene. The CDR3 loop reads CASRIGTAPTEAFF. Written as DNA, the CDR3 is TGTGCCAGCAGGATAGGGACAGCCCCCACTGAAGCTTTCTTT.

The chain has TRBV6-5 and TRBJ1-3; no clear D gene. Germline lookup yields CDR1 MNHEY and CDR2 SVGAGI. The CDR3 has 16 residues. V was shortened by 2 bases and J by 4 bases, with 15 bases between the two germline ends. CDR3 in amino acids: CASSYRHGLQGNTIYF. The CDR3 nucleotides read TGTGCCAGCAGTTACCGACATGGACTGCAAGGAAACACCATATATTTT.

CDR3 in amino acids: CATRGSGELFF. The CDR3 DNA sequence: TGTGCCACCCGAGGATCCGGGGAGCTGTTTTTT. This chain links TRBV24-1 with TRBJ2-2; D unclear. Trimming took 9 bases from V and 6 from J, leaving 7 bases between them. CDR1 is KGHDR and CDR2 is SFDVKD in the germline V gene. The length of the CDR3 is 11 residues.

This chain connects TRBV6-5 to TRBJ2-3; D may be TRBD2 (6 bases). This CDR3 region has 14 residues. CDR1 MNHEY and CDR2 SVGAGI come from the germline V gene. The V and J ends lost 5 bases and 0 bases respectively, with 9 bases between them. The CDR3 DNA is TGTGCCAGCAGTATTCTAGCGAGCACAGATACGCAGTATTTT. Translated, it gives CASSILASTDTQYF.

The chain carries TRBV4-2 and TRBJ1-1; perhaps TRBD1 as D (6 bases). Germline V gene lookup returns CDR1 LGHNA and CDR2 YNFKEQ. The CDR3 spans 15 residues. V shed 4 bases and J shed 1 base, with 13 bases lying between them. As DNA, the CDR3 is TGTGCCAGCAGCCTACCGGTGACAGGGAACACTGAAGCTTTCTTT. This gives the protein CASSLPVTGNTEAFF.